This T cell receptor beta chain was sequenced in a study of blood T cell repertoires in COVID-19. V lost 4 bases, J lost 6 bases, and 5 bases stayed unmatched. This CDR3 contains 14 residues. The V gene's germline CDR1 is SGHNT and CDR2 YYREEE (reference sequence). Methods used by the authors: Amplification from reference gene primers served as the basis for estimated nucleated cell counts. Sequencing was performed with immunoSEQ multiplex PCR; in TCRdb, only in-frame clones are kept and a portion is missing. That table furnishes V, J and clone size, whereas the DNA furnished D and trimming. The sample carries 85,000 to 95,000 clones, more than 70% recorded once.

Sequenced: peripheral blood. The rearrangement uses TRBV5-4 and TRBJ1-2; 11 bases fit TRBD1. The TCR originated in a man aged 55-75 years with acute or convalescent COVID-19. The CDR3 region is CASSLGTGGNGYTF. The DNA for the CDR3 is TGTGCCAGCAGCCTTGGGACAGGGGGTAATGGCTACACCTTC.